This is a list of T cell receptor beta chains from one sample in a study of T cell repertoires in cytomegalovirus infection. These receptors are not linked to any known antigen. TCRdb used MiXCR to reprocess the reads, holding one entry per CDR3 protein. The sample lists roughly 170,000 distinct CDR3 sequences; 20% to 25% were seen once. The sequences come from CD8+ T cells from cultured PBMCs, collected from culture after CMV antigen stimulation. The receptors were gathered from a human donor in good health (CMV status not recorded). Some clones in this sample may be carry-over from other donors' samples. Each CDR3 is given with its conserved first and last residue.

>TRBV20-1|TRBJ1-5
CSARDRAGGMNQPQHF
>TRBV7-8|TRBJ2-5
CASSQGQGAVETQYF
>TRBV6-4|TRBJ2-1
CASSDRVFNNEQFF
>TRBV6-5|TRBJ2-2
CASSYAYERSSGPTGELFF
>TRBV12-3/TRBV12-4|TRBJ1-5
CASSLGTGAPQHF
>TRBV9|TRBJ2-5
CASSVEPGERTQYF
>TRBV7-9|TRBJ1-2
CASSLTQVTAYGYTF
>TRBV7-2|TRBJ2-4
CASSSPVLAKNIQYF
>TRBV11-2|TRBJ1-1
CASTPVVPKRNTEAFF
>TRBV7-9|TRBJ1-1
CASSTRNSGTGVRTEAFF
>TRBV4-1|TRBJ2-7
CASSQAQEAYEQYF
>TRBV7-2|TRBJ2-7
CASSPAGLVEEQYF
>TRBV7-2|TRBJ2-4
CASSLVTGNIQYF
>TRBV7-8|TRBJ2-4
CASSLVTGEPKNIQYF
>TRBV7-8|TRBJ2-7
CASSPPGSYEQYF
>TRBV4-1|TRBJ2-3
CASSQSPPGTYTDTQYF
>TRBV6-6|TRBJ1-1
CASSYGQVNTEAFF
>TRBV27|TRBJ1-6
CASSLSLRTSYNSPLHF
>TRBV10-3|TRBJ1-2
CATPGPPDHNYGYTF
>TRBV6-6|TRBJ1-2
CASSPAPRQHGYTF
>TRBV7-9|TRBJ1-2
CASSLLTGGNYGYTF
>TRBV4-2|TRBJ1-1
CASSQAYLTEAFF
>TRBV12-3/TRBV12-4|TRBJ2-1
CASSSGTNEQFF
>TRBV2|TRBJ1-5
CASTRDKGNQPQHF
>TRBV4-1|TRBJ2-7
CASSQEKTGTYEQYF
>TRBV19|TRBJ2-5
CASSKPPPRETQYF
>TRBV6-2/TRBV6-3|TRBJ2-1
CASSYWGPGPNNEQFF
>TRBV7-6|TRBJ2-1
CASSLVGTSSDEQFF
>TRBV7-2|TRBJ1-1
CASSLNEARALQAFF
>TRBV7-3|TRBJ2-1
CASSTGQSSYNEQFF
>TRBV23-1|TRBJ2-5
CWGHVQETQYF
>TRBV6-4|TRBJ1-4
CASSTAWGEKLFF
>TRBV27|TRBJ1-2
CASSPLTGARGYTF
>TRBV7-9|TRBJ2-4
CASSYTPNRGLAKNIQYF
>TRBV7-9|TRBJ1-5
CASSLGAGEDQPQHF
>TRBV10-2|TRBJ1-5
CASSDRTGPNQPQHF
>TRBV9|TRBJ1-1
CASSPSAMNTEAFF
>TRBV6-6|TRBJ2-3
CASTPRAGRFTDTQYF
>TRBV7-6|TRBJ2-7
CASSLGAGSSYEQYF
>TRBV27|TRBJ1-5
CASSPTTESNQPQHF
>TRBV15|TRBJ2-7
CATSRERQYNYEQYF
>TRBV7-8|TRBJ1-2
CASGGEFNNGYTF
>TRBV7-6|TRBJ2-2
CASSLALAGGPNTGELFF
>TRBV19|TRBJ1-5
CASSIYDSHVNQPQHF
>TRBV7-6|TRBJ1-4
CASSLRSSNEKLFF
>TRBV27|TRBJ1-2
CASGLDEEGYTF
>TRBV4-1|TRBJ1-1
CASSQAGQLNTEAFF
>TRBV12-3/TRBV12-4|TRBJ1-5
CASSLGGAKQPQHF
>TRBV6-2/TRBV6-3|TRBJ2-1
CASSYEAGQGSYNEQFF
>TRBV12-3/TRBV12-4|TRBJ1-1
CASRGQGSTEAFF
>TRBV7-6|TRBJ2-1
CASSLEGGLYNEQFF
>TRBV27|TRBJ1-4
CASSFVRRGEKLFF
>TRBV7-6|TRBJ1-1
CASSLDPDTEAFF
>TRBV7-9|TRBJ1-2
CASSLGTSWVYGYTF
>TRBV19|TRBJ2-3
CAVKRADTQYF
>TRBV4-1|TRBJ1-1
CASSQGEANTEAFF
>TRBV7-2|TRBJ1-3
CASSTGQAWGNTIYF